Here is one T cell receptor (beta chain) with its context. In the authors' workflow: By means of reference gene primer amplification, nucleated cell counts were estimated. Using immunoSEQ multiplex PCR, the repertoire was profiled, and TCRdb retains in-frame clones only, with some absent. That table furnishes V, J and clone size, whereas the DNA furnished D and trimming. The table includes 98,000 or so clones, about 88% detected once. The data were taken from a study of blood T cell repertoires in COVID-19. Study as a whole: There were acute and convalescent COVID-19 samples, and they came from the United States, Italy and Spain. PBMCs, B-cell-depleted T cells, or T cells were the source of the cDNA or gDNA that made up the material.

With V trimmed by 4 bases and J by 7 bases, 18 bases remained unmatched. This CDR3 has 17 amino acids. CDR1 is LGHNA, CDR2 YNFKEQ, per germline. Input material: peripheral blood. The chain joins TRBV4-2 to TRBJ1-2, with 7 bases fitting TRBD1. The sequence derives from a human donor in a cohort sampled during active COVID-19. CDR3 protein: CASSPQTSGQAALGYTF. CDR3 nucleotides: TGTGCCAGCAGCCCTCAGACCTCCGGACAGGCCGCTCTTGGCTACACCTTC.